Presented here are 10 T cell receptor beta chains from one specimen sequenced in a study of CD8 T cells in Susac syndrome. cDNA came from roughly 0.53 to 1 ug RNA primed by random hexamers. TCRdb independently ran MiXCR on the immunoSEQ multiplex PCR reads; one entry per CDR3 protein. The sample has roughly 130,000 distinct CDR3 sequences, roughly 94% seen once. The source material was CD8+ T cells from PBMCs. These receptors were collected from a human donor with Susac syndrome.

The sample holds one count of this clonotype. The rearrangement joins TRBV24-1 to TRBJ2-1; no clear D gene. Between the trimmed V and J ends, which lost 3 bases and 4 bases, there was a span of 3 bases. CDR3 size: 12 residues. CDR1 is KGHDR, CDR2 SFDVKD, per germline. The CDR3: CATSDLYNEQFF. The CDR3 nucleotides are TGTGCCACCAGTGATCTGTACAATGAGCAGTTCTTC.

V usage is TRBV29-1 and J usage is TRBJ2-2; D is uncertain. The CDR3 covers 12 residues. V was pared by 4 bases and J by 3 bases, with 6 bases between. CDR1 and CDR2 from the germline V gene are SQVTM and ANQGSEA. The CDR3 sequence is CSVVEDTGELFF. DNA for the CDR3: TGCAGCGTTGTAGAGGACACCGGGGAGCTGTTTTTT.

V gene TRBV2 combines with J gene TRBJ1-5; 11 positions match TRBD1. Germline-derived CDR1 and CDR2 are SNHLY and FYNNEI. V dropped 3 bases and J dropped 7; count of bases not matched to a gene: 2. This CDR3 is built from 14 residues. In DNA form, the CDR3 reads TGTGCCAGCAGTGAGGGACAGGGGGAGCAGCCCCAGCATTTT. Its translation is CASSEGQGEQPQHF.

The chain joins TRBV29-1 to TRBJ2-2; TRBD2 agrees at 9 bases. The trim removed 7 bases at V and 7 bases at J, leaving 7 bases unmatched. The CDR3 length is 13 residues. Germline V gene lookup returns CDR1 SQVTM and CDR2 ANQGSEA. CDR3 coding DNA: TGCAGCGCTCGTAGCGGGGGTCACGGGGAGCTGTTTTTT. Translating it yields CSARSGGHGELFF.

The chain carries TRBV19 and TRBJ1-1, with D unresolved. V was cut by 2 bases and J by 5 bases, with 9 bases left in between. From germline, CDR1 is LNHDA and CDR2 SQIVND (reference sequence). The CDR3 runs 13 residues. The DNA of the CDR3 is TGTGCCAGTAGTATACCCGCCATGACTGAAGCTTTCTTT. The encoded protein is CASSIPAMTEAFF.

The chain joins TRBV27 to TRBJ2-4; perhaps TRBD2 as D (7 bases). The CDR3 extends over 16 amino acids. CDR1 is MNHEY and CDR2 is SMNVEV in the germline V gene (reference sequence). Trimming stripped 8 bases from V and 7 bases from J, with 24 bases between. CDR3 coding DNA: TGTGCCAGCTTGGGGGGGGGCCCCGGAGGGTTGAACATTCAGTACTTC. Its protein product is CASLGGGPGGLNIQYF.

This clonotype was seen a single time. This rearrangement joins TRBV6-5 to TRBJ2-5; D gene uncertain. V was trimmed by 2 bases and J by 6 bases, leaving 13 bases between them. The CDR3 sequence is 14 residues long. In germline, CDR1 is MNHEY, CDR2 SVGAGI. The CDR3 coding sequence is TGTGCCAGCAGTTACGTGGGCTTTGGCCAGACCCAGTACTTC. This gives the protein CASSYVGFGQTQYF.

This chain links TRBV9 with TRBJ1-5, with D maybe TRBD1 (5 bases). V was cut by 3 bases and J by 2 bases, with 9 bases left in between. This CDR3 is 14 amino acids long. CDR1 SGDLS and CDR2 YYNGEE come from the germline V gene. The CDR3 DNA is TGTGCCAGCAGCGGGGGAGGGGGCAATCAGCCCCAGCATTTT. Amino acids: CASSGGGGNQPQHF.

This chain uses TRBV9 with TRBJ2-2, with a tentative D call TRBD2 (7 bases). CDR1 and CDR2 from the germline V gene are SGDLS and YYNGEE. This CDR3 has 17 residues. Deletions cut 2 bases from V and 3 bases from J, with 17 bases between. The CDR3 sequence: CASSVRARGGDTGELFF. DNA of the CDR3: TGTGCCAGCAGCGTCAGAGCCAGGGGAGGGGACACCGGGGAGCTGTTTTTT. Combining the CDR3 with reference TRBV9 and TRBJ2-2 gives the whole variable domain DSGVTQTPKHLITATGQRVTLRCSPRSGDLSVYWYQQSLDQGLQFLIQYYNGEERAKGNILERFSAQQFPDLHSELNLSSLELGDSALYFCASSVRARGGDTGELFFGEGSRLTVL.

This clonotype came up once. This chain joins TRBV6-5 and TRBJ2-1; 9 positions agree with TRBD2. V shed 0 bases, J shed 0 bases, and the junction held 9 bases outside the gene matches. Germline-derived CDR1 and CDR2 are MNHEY and SVGAGI. The length of the CDR3 is 19 residues. CDR3 loop: CASSYSSLAGQSSYNEQFF. DNA of the CDR3: TGTGCCAGCAGTTACTCGAGTCTAGCGGGGCAGAGCTCCTACAATGAGCAGTTCTTC.